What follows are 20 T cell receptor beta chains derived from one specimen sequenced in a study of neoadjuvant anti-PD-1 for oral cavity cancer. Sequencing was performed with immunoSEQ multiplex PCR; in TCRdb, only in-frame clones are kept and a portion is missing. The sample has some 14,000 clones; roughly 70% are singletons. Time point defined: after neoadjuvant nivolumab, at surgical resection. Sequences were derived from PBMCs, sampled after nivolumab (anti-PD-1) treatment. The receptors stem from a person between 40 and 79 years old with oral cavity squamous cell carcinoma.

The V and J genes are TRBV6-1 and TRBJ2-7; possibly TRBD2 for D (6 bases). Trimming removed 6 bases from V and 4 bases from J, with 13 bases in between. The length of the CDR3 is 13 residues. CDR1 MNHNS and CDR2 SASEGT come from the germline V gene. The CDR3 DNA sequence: TGTGCCAGCAGGGGGGAGGATACTTACGAGCAGTACTTC. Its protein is CASRGEDTYEQYF.

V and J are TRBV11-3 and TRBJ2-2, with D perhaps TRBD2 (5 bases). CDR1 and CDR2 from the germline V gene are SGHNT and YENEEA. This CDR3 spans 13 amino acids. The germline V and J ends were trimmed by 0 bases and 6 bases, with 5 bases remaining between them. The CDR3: CASSLERAGELFF. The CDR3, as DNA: TGTGCCAGCAGCTTAGAGAGGGCCGGGGAGCTGTTTTTT.

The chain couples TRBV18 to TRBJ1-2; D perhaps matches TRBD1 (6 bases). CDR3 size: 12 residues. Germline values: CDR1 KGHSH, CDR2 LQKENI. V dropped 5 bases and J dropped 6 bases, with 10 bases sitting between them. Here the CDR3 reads CASSRRQDGYTF. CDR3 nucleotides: TGTGCCAGCTCAAGAAGACAGGATGGCTACACCTTC.

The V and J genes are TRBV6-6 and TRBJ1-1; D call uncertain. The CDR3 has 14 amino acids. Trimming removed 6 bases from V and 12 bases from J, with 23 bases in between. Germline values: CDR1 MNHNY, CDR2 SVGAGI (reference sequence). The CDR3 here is CASSQTTGNPSSFF. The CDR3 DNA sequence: TGTGCCAGCAGCCAAACCACCGGGAACCCGTCCTCTTTCTTT.

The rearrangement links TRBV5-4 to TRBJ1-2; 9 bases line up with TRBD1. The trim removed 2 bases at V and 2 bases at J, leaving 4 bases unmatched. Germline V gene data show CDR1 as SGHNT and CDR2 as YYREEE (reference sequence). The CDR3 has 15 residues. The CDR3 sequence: CASSLTGTGNYGYTF. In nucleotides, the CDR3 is TGTGCCAGCAGCTTAACCGGGACAGGGAACTATGGCTACACCTTC.

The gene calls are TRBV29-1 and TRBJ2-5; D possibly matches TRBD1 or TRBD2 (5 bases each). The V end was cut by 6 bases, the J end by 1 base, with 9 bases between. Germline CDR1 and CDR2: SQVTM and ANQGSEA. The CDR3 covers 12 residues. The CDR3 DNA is TGCAGCGTAAGGGACGGCCAAGAGACCCAGTACTTC. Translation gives CSVRDGQETQYF.

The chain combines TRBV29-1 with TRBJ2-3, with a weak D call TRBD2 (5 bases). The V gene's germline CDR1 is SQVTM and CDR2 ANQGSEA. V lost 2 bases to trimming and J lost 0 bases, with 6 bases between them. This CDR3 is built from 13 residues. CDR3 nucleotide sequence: TGCAGCGTTGAATCTAGCAGCACAGATACGCAGTATTTT. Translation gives CSVESSSTDTQYF.

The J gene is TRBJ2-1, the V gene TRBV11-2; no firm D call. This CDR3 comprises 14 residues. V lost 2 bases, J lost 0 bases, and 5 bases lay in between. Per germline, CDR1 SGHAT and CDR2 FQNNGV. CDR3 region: CASSLILSYNEQFF. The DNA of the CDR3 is TGTGCCAGCAGCTTAATCCTCTCCTACAATGAGCAGTTCTTC.

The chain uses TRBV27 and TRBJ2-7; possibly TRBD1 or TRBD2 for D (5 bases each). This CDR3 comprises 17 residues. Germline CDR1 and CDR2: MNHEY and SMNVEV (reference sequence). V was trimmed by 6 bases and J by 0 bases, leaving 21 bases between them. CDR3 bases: TGTGCCAGCAGACGGGACCTCGGAAGGTCGAGCTCCTACGAGCAGTACTTC. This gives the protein CASRRDLGRSSSYEQYF.

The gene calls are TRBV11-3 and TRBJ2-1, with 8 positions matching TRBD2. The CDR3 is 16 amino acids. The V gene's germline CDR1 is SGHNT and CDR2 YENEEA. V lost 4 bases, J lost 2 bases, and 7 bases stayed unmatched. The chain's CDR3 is CASSSTSGSAYNEQFF. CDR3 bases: TGTGCCAGCAGCTCTACAAGCGGGAGTGCCTACAATGAGCAGTTCTTC.

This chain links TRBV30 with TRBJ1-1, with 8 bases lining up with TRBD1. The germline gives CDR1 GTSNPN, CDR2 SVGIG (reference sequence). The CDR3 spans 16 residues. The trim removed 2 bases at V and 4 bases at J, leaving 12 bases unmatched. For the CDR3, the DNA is TGTGCCTGGAGTCCCTACGAAACAGGGGGAACCACTGAAGCTTTCTTT. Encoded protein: CAWSPYETGGTTEAFF. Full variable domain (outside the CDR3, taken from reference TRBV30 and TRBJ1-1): SQTIHQWPATLVQPVGSPLSLECTVEGTSNPNLYWYRQAAGRGLQLLFYSVGIGQISSEVPQNLSASRPQDRQFILSSKKLLLSDSGFYLCAWSPYETGGTTEAFFGQGTRLTVV.

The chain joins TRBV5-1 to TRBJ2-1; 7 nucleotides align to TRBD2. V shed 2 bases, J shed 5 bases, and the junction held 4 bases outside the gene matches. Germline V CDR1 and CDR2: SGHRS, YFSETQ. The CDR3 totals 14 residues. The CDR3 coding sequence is TGCGCCAGCAGCTTCGGGACTACTCACAATGAGCAGTTCTTC. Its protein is CASSFGTTHNEQFF.

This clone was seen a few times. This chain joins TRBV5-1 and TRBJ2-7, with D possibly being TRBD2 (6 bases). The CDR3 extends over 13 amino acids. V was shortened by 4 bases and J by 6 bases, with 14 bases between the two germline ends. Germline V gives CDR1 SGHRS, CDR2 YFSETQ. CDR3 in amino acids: CASSQVGGLEQYF. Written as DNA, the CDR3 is TGCGCCAGCAGCCAAGTCGGGGGACTCGAGCAGTACTTC. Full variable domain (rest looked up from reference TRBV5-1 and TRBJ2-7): KAGVTQTPRYLIKTRGQQVTLSCSPISGHRSVSWYQQTPGQGLQFLFEYFSETQRNKGNFPGRFSGRQFSNSRSEMNVSTLELGDSALYLCASSQVGGLEQYFGPGTRLTVT.

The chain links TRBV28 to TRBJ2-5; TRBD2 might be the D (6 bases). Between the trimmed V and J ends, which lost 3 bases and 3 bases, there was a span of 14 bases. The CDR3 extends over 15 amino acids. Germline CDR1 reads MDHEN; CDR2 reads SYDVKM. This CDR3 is CASSFVGLTEETQYF. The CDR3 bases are TGTGCCAGCAGTTTCGTTGGACTAACCGAAGAGACCCAGTACTTC.

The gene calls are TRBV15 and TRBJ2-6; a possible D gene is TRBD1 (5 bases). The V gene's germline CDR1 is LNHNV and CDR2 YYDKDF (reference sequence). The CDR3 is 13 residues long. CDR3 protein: CASRAHEANVLTF. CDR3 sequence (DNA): TGTGCTAGCAGGGCCCATGAGGCCAACGTCCTGACTTTC. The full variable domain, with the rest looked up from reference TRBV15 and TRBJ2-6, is DAMVIQNPRYQVTQFGKPVTLSCSQTLNHNVMYWYQQKSSQAPKLLFHYYDKDFNNEADTPDNFQSRRPNTSFCFLDIRSPGLGDTAMYLCASRAHEANVLTFGAGSRLTVL.

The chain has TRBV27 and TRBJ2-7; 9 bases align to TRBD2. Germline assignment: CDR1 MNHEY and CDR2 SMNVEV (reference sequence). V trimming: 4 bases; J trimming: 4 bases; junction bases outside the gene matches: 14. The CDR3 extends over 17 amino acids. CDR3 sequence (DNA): TGTGCCAGCAGTTCCCGCGTCGGGCTAGCGGGAAGGTACGAGCAGTACTTC. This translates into CASSSRVGLAGRYEQYF.

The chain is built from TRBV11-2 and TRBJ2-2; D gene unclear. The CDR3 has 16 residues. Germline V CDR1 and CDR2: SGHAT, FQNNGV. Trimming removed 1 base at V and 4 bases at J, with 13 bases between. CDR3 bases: TGTGCCAGCAGCTTAGGAGGTCACTCGGGCACCGGGGAGCTGTTTTTT. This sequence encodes CASSLGGHSGTGELFF.

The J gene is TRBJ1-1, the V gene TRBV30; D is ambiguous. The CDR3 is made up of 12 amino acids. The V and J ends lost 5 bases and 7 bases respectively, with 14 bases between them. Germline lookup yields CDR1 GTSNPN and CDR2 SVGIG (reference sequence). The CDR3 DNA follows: TGTGCCTGGGAGGTAGGAGGATATGAAGCTTTCTTT. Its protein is CAWEVGGYEAFF.

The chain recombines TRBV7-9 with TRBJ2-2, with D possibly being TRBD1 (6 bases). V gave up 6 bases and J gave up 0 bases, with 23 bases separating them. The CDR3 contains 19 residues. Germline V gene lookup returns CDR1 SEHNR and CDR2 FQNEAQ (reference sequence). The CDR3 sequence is CASSPNPGQGPANTGELFF. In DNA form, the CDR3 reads TGTGCCAGCAGTCCCAACCCCGGGCAGGGGCCCGCGAACACCGGGGAGCTGTTTTTT.

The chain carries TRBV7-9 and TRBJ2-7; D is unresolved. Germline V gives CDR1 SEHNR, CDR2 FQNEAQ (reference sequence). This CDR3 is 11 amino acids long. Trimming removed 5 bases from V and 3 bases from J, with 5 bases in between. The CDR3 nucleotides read TGTGCCAGCAGCCCCAACTACGAGCAGTACTTC. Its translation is CASSPNYEQYF. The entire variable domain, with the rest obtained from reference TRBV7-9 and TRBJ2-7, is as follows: DTGVSQNPRHKITKRGQNVTFRCDPISEHNRLYWYRQTLGQGPEFLTYFQNEAQLEKSRLLSDRFSAERPKGSFSTLEIQRTEQGDSAMYLCASSPNYEQYFGPGTRLTVT.